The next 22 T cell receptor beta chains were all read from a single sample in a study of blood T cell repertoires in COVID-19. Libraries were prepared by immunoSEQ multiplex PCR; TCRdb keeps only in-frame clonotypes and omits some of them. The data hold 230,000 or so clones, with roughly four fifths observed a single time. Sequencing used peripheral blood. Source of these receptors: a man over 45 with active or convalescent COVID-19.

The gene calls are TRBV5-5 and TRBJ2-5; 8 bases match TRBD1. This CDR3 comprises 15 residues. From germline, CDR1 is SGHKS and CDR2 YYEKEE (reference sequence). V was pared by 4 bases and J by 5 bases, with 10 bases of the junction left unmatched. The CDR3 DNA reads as TGTGCCAGCAGCATCCTCACGACAGGGGTGGAGACCCAGTACTTC. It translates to CASSILTTGVETQYF.

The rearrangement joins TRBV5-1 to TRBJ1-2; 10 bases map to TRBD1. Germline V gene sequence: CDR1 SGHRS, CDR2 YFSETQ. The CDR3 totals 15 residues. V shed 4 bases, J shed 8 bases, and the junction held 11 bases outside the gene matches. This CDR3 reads CASSPRQGATRGYTF. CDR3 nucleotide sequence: TGCGCCAGCAGCCCAAGACAGGGGGCGACTCGGGGCTACACCTTC.

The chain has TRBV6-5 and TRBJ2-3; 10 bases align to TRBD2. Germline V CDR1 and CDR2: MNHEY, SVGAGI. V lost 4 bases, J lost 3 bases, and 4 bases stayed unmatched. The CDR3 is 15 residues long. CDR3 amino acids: CASSSSGGTTDTQYF. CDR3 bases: TGTGCCAGCAGTTCTAGCGGGGGTACGACAGATACGCAGTATTTT.

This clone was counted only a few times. CDR3: CASSLARFGNTGELFF. The CDR3 coding sequence is TGTGCCAGCAGCTTGGCCAGGTTTGGGAACACCGGGGAGCTGTTTTTT. The V call is TRBV5-5, the J call TRBJ2-2; no clear D gene. Germline V gene sequence: CDR1 SGHKS, CDR2 YYEKEE (reference sequence). The CDR3 spans 16 residues. The V end was cut by 0 bases, the J end by 1 base, with 10 bases between.

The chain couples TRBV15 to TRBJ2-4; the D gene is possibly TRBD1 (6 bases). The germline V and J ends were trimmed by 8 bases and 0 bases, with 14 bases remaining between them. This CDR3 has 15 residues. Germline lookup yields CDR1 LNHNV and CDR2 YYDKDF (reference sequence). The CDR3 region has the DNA TGTGCCACCGGGCCAGGGGAAGTAGCCAAAAACATTCAGTACTTC. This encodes CATGPGEVAKNIQYF.

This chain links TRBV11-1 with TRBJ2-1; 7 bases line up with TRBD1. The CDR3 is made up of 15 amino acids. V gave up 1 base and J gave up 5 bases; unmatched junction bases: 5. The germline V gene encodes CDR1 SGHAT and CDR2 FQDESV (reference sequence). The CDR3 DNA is TGTGCCAGCAGCTTAGATTTCAGGGGGAACAATGAGCAGTTCTTC. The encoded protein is CASSLDFRGNNEQFF.

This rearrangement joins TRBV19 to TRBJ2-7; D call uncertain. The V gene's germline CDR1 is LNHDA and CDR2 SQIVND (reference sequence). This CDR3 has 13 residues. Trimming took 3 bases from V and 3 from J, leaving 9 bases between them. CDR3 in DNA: TGTGCCAGTAGTATCGGAGCTCGCTACGAGCAGTACTTC. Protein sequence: CASSIGARYEQYF.

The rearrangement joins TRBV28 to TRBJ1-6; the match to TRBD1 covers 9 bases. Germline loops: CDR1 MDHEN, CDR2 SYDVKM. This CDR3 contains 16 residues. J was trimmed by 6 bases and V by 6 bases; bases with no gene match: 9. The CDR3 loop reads CASRLTGGAGNSPLHF. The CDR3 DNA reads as TGTGCCAGCAGATTAACAGGGGGCGCGGGTAATTCACCCCTCCACTTT.

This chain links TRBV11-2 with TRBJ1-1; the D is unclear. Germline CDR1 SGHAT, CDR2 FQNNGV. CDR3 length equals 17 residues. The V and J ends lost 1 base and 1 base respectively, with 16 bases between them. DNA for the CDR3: TGTGCCAGCAGCTTAGTCAGGTTGGGCAGCAAGAACACTGAAGCTTTCTTT. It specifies CASSLVRLGSKNTEAFF.

The CDR3 sequence: CASSSAGAQIRNEQFF. The CDR3, as DNA: TGTGCCAGCAGCTCAGCAGGGGCGCAGATTAGAAATGAGCAGTTCTTC. The chain recombines TRBV13 with TRBJ2-1; D is perhaps TRBD1 (6 bases). Germline lookup yields CDR1 PRHDT and CDR2 FYEKMQ (reference sequence). CDR3 length: 16 amino acids. V was clipped by 4 bases and J by 7 bases, with 20 bases between them.

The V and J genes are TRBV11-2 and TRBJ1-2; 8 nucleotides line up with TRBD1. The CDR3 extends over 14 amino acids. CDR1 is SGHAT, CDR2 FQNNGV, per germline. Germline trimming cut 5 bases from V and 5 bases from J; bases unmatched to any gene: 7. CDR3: CASSLQGAGYGYTF. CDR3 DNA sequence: TGTGCCAGCAGCCTTCAGGGGGCTGGATATGGCTACACCTTC.

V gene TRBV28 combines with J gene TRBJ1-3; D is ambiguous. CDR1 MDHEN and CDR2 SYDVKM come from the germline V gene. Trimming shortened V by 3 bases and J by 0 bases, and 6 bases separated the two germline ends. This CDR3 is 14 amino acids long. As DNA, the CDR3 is TGTGCCAGCAGTTTCGGGAGCTCTGGAAACACCATATATTTT. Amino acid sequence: CASSFGSSGNTIYF. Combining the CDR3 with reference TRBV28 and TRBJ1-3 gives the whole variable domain DVKVTQSSRYLVKRTGEKVFLECVQDMDHENMFWYRQDPGLGLRLIYFSYDVKMKEKGDIPEGYSVSREKKERFSLILESASTNQTSMYLCASSFGSSGNTIYFGEGSWLTVV.

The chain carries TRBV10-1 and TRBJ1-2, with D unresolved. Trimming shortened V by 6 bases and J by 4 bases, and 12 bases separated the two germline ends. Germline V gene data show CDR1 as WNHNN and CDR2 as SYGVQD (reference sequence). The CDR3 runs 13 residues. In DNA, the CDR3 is TGCGCCAGCAGGCGGACTGCCTGCTATGGCTACACCTTC. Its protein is CASRRTACYGYTF.

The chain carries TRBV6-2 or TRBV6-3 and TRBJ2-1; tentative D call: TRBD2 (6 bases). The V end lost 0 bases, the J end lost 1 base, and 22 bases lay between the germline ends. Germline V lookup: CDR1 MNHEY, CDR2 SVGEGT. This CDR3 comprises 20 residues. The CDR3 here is CASSYSIPGLGDSSYNEQFF. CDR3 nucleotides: TGTGCCAGCAGTTACTCGATTCCGGGACTCGGGGACTCGTCCTACAATGAGCAGTTCTTC.

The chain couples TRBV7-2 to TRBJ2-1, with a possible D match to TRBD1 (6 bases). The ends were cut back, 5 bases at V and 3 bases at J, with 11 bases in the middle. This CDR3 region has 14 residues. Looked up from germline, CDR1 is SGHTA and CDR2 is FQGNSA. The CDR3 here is CASSPRTVYNEQFF. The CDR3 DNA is TGTGCCAGCAGCCCTCGGACAGTCTACAATGAGCAGTTCTTC. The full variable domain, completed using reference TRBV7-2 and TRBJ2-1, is GAGVSQSPSNKVTEKGKDVELRCDPISGHTALYWYRQSLGQGLEFLIYFQGNSAPDKSGLPSDRFSAERTGGSVSTLTIQRTQQEDSAVYLCASSPRTVYNEQFFGPGTRLTVL.

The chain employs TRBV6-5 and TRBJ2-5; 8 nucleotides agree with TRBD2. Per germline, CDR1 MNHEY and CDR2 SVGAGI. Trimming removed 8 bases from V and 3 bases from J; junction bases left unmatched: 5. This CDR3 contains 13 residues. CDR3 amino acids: CASLRAGEETQYF. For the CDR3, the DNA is TGTGCCAGCTTGAGAGCGGGGGAAGAGACCCAGTACTTC.

The CDR3 spells CASSQGRGTGVYYNEQFF. CDR3 nucleotides: TGCGCCAGCAGCCAAGGGAGGGGGACAGGGGTTTATTACAATGAGCAGTTCTTC. The chain is built from TRBV4-1 and TRBJ2-1; TRBD1 matches 10 bases. Per germline, CDR1 MGHRA and CDR2 YSYEKL. With V trimmed by 1 base and J by 4 bases, 10 bases remained unmatched. This CDR3 comprises 18 residues.

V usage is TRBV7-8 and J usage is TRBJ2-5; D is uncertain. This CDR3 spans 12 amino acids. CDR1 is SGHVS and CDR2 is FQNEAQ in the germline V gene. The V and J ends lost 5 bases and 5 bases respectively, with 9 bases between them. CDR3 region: CASSQPRETQYF. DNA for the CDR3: TGTGCCAGCAGCCAGCCGCGGGAGACCCAGTACTTC.

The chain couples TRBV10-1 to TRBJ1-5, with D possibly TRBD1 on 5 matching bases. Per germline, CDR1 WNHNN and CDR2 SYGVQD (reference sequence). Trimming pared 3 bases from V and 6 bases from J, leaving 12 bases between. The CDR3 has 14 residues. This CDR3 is CASSDPLGVQPQHF. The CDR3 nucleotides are TGCGCCAGCAGTGACCCTTTAGGGGTTCAGCCCCAGCATTTT.

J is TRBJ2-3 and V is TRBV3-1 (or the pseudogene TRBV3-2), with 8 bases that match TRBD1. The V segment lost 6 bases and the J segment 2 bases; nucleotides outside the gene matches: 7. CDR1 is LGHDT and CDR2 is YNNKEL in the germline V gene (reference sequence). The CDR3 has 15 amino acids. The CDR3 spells CASSLTGDSTDTQYF. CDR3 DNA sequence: TGTGCCAGCAGTCTGACAGGGGATTCCACAGATACGCAGTATTTT.

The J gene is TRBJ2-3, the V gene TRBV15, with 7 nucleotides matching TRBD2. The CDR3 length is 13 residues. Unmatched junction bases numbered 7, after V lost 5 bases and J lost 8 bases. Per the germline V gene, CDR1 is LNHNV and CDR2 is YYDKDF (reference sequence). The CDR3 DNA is TGTGCCACCAGCCCACGGGAGGACGGTACGCAGTATTTT. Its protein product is CATSPREDGTQYF.

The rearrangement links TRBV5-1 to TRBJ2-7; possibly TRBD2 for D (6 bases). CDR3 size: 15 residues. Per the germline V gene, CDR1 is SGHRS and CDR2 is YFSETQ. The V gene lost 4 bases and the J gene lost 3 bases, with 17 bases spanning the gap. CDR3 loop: CASSPAGAGLYEQYF. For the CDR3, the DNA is TGCGCCAGCAGCCCGGCCGGAGCGGGCCTCTACGAGCAGTACTTC.